This TCR beta chain is drawn from a study of blood T cell repertoires in COVID-19. Study-wide context: Specimens from acute and convalescent COVID-19 originated in the United States, Italy and Spain. Sources were T cells, B-cell-depleted T cells, or PBMCs; the material itself was cDNA or gDNA.

About this clone itself: This CDR3 is also generated by other DNA sequences in the sample.

Original handling: From reference gene primer amplification, estimates of nucleated cell counts were derived. Sequencing used immunoSEQ multiplex PCR; TCRdb keeps in-frame clones, though not all of them. V, J and clone size derive from that table, while D and trimming were established from the DNA sequence. The sample holds over 100,000 clones, 75% to 95% seen once. CDR3 size: 13 residues. Trimming cost V 0 bases and J 3 bases, with 5 bases left between them. CDR1 is MGHRA and CDR2 is YSYEKL in the germline V gene. Sequencing was performed on peripheral blood. The chain has TRBV4-1 and TRBJ1-1; no firm D call. The receptor's source is a man between 18 and 29 years old with acute or convalescent COVID-19. The CDR3 sequence is CASSQDPDTEAFF. The CDR3 nucleotides are TGCGCCAGCAGCCAAGATCCAGACACTGAAGCTTTCTTT.